Listed below are T cell receptor beta chains from one sample, sequenced in a study of OX40 agonist ivuxolimab in advanced cancers. Profiling relied on immunoSEQ multiplex PCR, and the TCRdb table lists in-frame clones only, not all of them. The sample holds roughly 15,000 clones; about four fifths are singletons and the top ten take around an eighth. Here the sequenced sample was CD4+ or CD8+ T cells sorted from blood, taken in a trial of the OX40 agonist ivuxolimab. These receptor sequences come from an adult with an advanced solid tumor such as melanoma, head and neck, liver or kidney cancer. Each CDR3 is given with its conserved first and last residue. D genes are given only for firm matches. Clone size is given for some rows only: seen once, a few or many times, or a class if the clone is expanded.

TRBJ2-5	TRBD2	TRBV9	.	TGTGCCAGCAGCGAGGGGAAGACTAGCGGGAGGGCCGGGGAGACCCAGTACTTC	CASSEGKTSGRAGETQYF
TRBJ2-3	.	TRBV9	.	TGTGCCAGCAGCCGCGGGGGCACAGATACGCAGTATTTT	CASSRGGTDTQYF
TRBJ1-2	TRBD1	TRBV7-9	.	TGTGCCAGCAGCCCCCGGACAGGAGTTAACTATGGCTACACCTTC	CASSPRTGVNYGYTF
TRBJ2-1	TRBD2	TRBV7-9	.	TGTGCCAGCAGTTATTCCCGGGAGGGTCCCTCCTACAATGAGCAGTTCTTC	CASSYSREGPSYNEQFF
TRBJ2-7	TRBD1	TRBV4-1	.	TGCGCCAGCAGCCAGGCCGGGACAGGGATTACCTACGAGCAGTACTTC	CASSQAGTGITYEQYF
TRBJ1-4	TRBD1	TRBV7-9	.	TGTGCCAGCAGACAGCAGGGGGAGGGTGAAAAACTGTTTTTT	CASRQQGEGEKLFF
TRBJ2-7	.	TRBV29-1	.	TGCAGCGTTCTCGGGGGAGGACCCTACGAGCAGTACTTC	CSVLGGGPYEQYF
TRBJ1-1	.	TRBV9	once	TGTGCCAGCAGCCCCGGGTCCGCTGAAGCTTTCTTT	CASSPGSAEAFF
TRBJ1-1	.	TRBV7-8	.	TGTGCCAGCAGCAATAGGACGGGCACGAACACTGAAGCTTTCTTT	CASSNRTGTNTEAFF
TRBJ2-7	.	TRBV27	.	TGTGCCAGCAGTTTGATACCTCTAGGAGTCGAGCAGTACTTC	CASSLIPLGVEQYF
TRBJ2-3	.	TRBV4-2	.	TGTGCCAGCAGCCTACGTGCAGATACGCAGTATTTT	CASSLRADTQYF
TRBJ2-1	TRBD1	TRBV10-1	.	TGCGCCAGCAGCCTATCCCTCGGACAGGGATGGATCTTC	CASSLSLGQGWIF
TRBJ2-7	TRBD1	TRBV19	.	TGTGCCAGTAGTATAGATCCCTACAGGGGCACCTACGAGCAGTACTTC	CASSIDPYRGTYEQYF
TRBJ1-1	.	TRBV4-1	few	TGCGCCAGCAGCCAAGGCGGGAGAACTGAAGCTTTCTTT	CASSQGGRTEAFF
TRBJ1-5	.	TRBV27	.	TGTGCCAGCAGTTTGACTGACAATCAGCCCCAGCATTTT	CASSLTDNQPQHF
TRBJ1-2	.	TRBV28	.	TGTGCCAGCAGGAAGGGGGGCAACTATGGCCACACCTTC	CASRKGGNYGHTF
TRBJ2-7	.	TRBV28	once	TGTGCCAGCAGCCTGGACAGCTACATCTCCTACGAGCAGTACTTC	CASSLDSYISYEQYF
TRBJ1-1	.	TRBV25-1	.	TGTGCCAGCAGTGCTGGTAAGGCTTTCTTT	CASSAGKAFF
TRBJ2-3	.	TRBV19	.	TGTGCCAGTAGTCGGTTCGACAGACACACAGATACGCAGTATTTT	CASSRFDRHTDTQYF
TRBJ1-1	.	TRBV4-1	.	TGCGCCAGCAGCCAATCGGGGAGCTGGGGCACTGAAGCTTTCTTT	CASSQSGSWGTEAFF
TRBJ1-1	.	TRBV6-1	.	TGTGCCAGCAGTTTGGGCAGGAACACTGAAGCTTTCTTT	CASSLGRNTEAFF
TRBJ1-4	TRBD1	TRBV7-6	.	TGTGCCAGCAGCTTTACAGGGGTTGAAACTAATGAAAAACTGTTTTTT	CASSFTGVETNEKLFF
TRBJ1-1	TRBD1	TRBV28	few	TGTGCCAGCAGTCCAATCCAGGGGGGAGGTGAAGCTTTCTTT	CASSPIQGGGEAFF
TRBJ1-5	.	TRBV19	.	TGTGCCAGTAGATTTCCCTATAGCAATCAGCCCCAGCATTTT	CASRFPYSNQPQHF
TRBJ2-3	TRBD2	TRBV11-2	.	TGTGCCAGCAGCCCCGGGGGAATTGGGGGACTATACACAGATACGCAGTATTTT	CASSPGGIGGLYTDTQYF
TRBJ2-2	TRBD2	TRBV11-3	once	TGTGCCAGCAGCTTAGCGGGAGGCTGGGAGCTGTTTTTT	CASSLAGGWELFF
TRBJ2-3	.	TRBV5-3	.	TGTGCCAGAAGCTTGGGGGCGCGTAGCACAGATACGCAGTATTTT	CARSLGARSTDTQYF
TRBJ1-1	TRBD1	TRBV19	.	TGTGCCACCGCGAGGGGGCGCGGGAATGAAGCTTTCTTT	CATARGRGNEAFF
TRBJ1-4	.	TRBV21-1	.	TGTGCCAGCAGCAGTCGCAGGGGGCGGGAAAAACTGTTTTTT	CASSSRRGREKLFF
TRBJ2-1	.	TRBV11-3	.	TGTGCCAGCAGCTCCAGGGGTTTCAATGAGCAGTTCTTC	CASSSRGFNEQFF
TRBJ1-3	.	TRBV5-6	few	TGTGCCAGCAGTTTGCGGACAACGGTCCTCCTTAGCTCTGGAAACACCATATATTTT	CASSLRTTVLLSSGNTIYF
TRBJ2-5	TRBD1	TRBV27	.	TGTGCCAGCAGTTTATTAACAGGGGGCGGGGAGACCCAGTACTTC	CASSLLTGGGETQYF
TRBJ2-3	.	TRBV5-6	.	TGTGCCAGCAGCTACACAGATACGCAGTATTTT	CASSYTDTQYF
TRBJ2-3	.	TRBV6-1	.	TGTGCCAGCAGTGAACGTCGGGGGCTTGGTACAGATACGCAGTATTTT	CASSERRGLGTDTQYF
TRBJ1-5	.	TRBV9	.	TGTGCCAGCAGCGCCGCCGGGGGGAGTCAGCCCCAGCATTTT	CASSAAGGSQPQHF
TRBJ2-7	TRBD1	TRBV7-9	.	TGTGCCAGCAGCTTGGGGGACAGGGCCCACGAGCAGTACTTC	CASSLGDRAHEQYF
TRBJ2-1	.	TRBV9	.	TGTGCCAGCAGCGACTCTAGTTATGACGATGAGCAGTTCTTC	CASSDSSYDDEQFF
TRBJ2-5	TRBD2	TRBV10-3	.	TGTGCCATCAGTGAGTCAGCGACTAGCGGGAGTGGGGAGACCCAGTACTTC	CAISESATSGSGETQYF
TRBJ2-7	TRBD2	TRBV4-2	.	TGTGCCAGCAGCCAAGAACTAGCGGGAGTATGGAGCTCCTACGAGCAGTACTTC	CASSQELAGVWSSYEQYF
TRBJ2-1	.	TRBV5-5	.	TGTGCCAGCAGCCCCTCCGGGACTTTCTACTCGCACTCCTACAATGAGCAGTTCTTC	CASSPSGTFYSHSYNEQFF
TRBJ2-5	TRBD2	TRBV7-9	.	TGTGCCAGCAGCTTGAGACTAGCGAATAGAGAGACCCAGTACTTC	CASSLRLANRETQYF
TRBJ2-1	TRBD2	TRBV28	.	TGTGCCAGCAGGAACGAGCGGGAGAGTTACAATGAGCAGTTCTTC	CASRNERESYNEQFF
TRBJ1-6	.	TRBV6-1	.	TGTGCCAGCACCTCTGGCAGCCTTCCCCTCCACTTT	CASTSGSLPLHF
TRBJ2-3	TRBD2	TRBV4-1	.	TGCGCCAGCAGCATCGTGCGGGAGGGTAGGGCAGATACGCAGTATTTT	CASSIVREGRADTQYF
TRBJ1-5	.	TRBV27	once	TGTGCCAGCAGTTTATATACAGGTAGCAATCAGCCCCAGCATTTT	CASSLYTGSNQPQHF
TRBJ2-5	.	TRBV28	once	TGTGCCAGCAGTTTCAGGGGTCTGGAGACCCAGTACTTC	CASSFRGLETQYF
TRBJ2-7	.	TRBV4-1	.	TGCGCCAGCAGCCAAGATAAAATAACACCCTACGAGCAGTACTTC	CASSQDKITPYEQYF
TRBJ2-5	TRBD2	TRBV6-4	.	TGTGCCAGCAGTCAACAAGGGGGGAGTAGCGGGAGGAAAGGAGAGACCCAGTACTTC	CASSQQGGSSGRKGETQYF
TRBJ1-2	TRBD1	TRBV5-6	.	TGTGCCAGCAGCGGAACAGGGGGCCTAAGAGGCTACACCTTC	CASSGTGGLRGYTF
TRBJ1-5	.	TRBV4-1	.	TGCGCCAGCAGCCAAGTTCTGGGCAATCAGCCCCAGCATTTT	CASSQVLGNQPQHF
TRBJ2-7	.	TRBV2	.	TGTGCCAGCGGTAACAGGGACTCCTACGAGCAGTACTTC	CASGNRDSYEQYF